The 26 T cell receptor beta chains presented below share a single source sample, sequenced in a study of T cell changes during pregnancy in multiple sclerosis. The repertoire was sequenced with immunoSEQ multiplex PCR; TCRdb's copy has only in-frame clones and lacks some. The profile shows 60,000 to 75,000 clones, about 91% of them singletons. Source: peripheral blood, taken after pregnancy. The receptor set was obtained from a female donor with multiple sclerosis, enrolled in a pregnancy study.

The V call is TRBV7-7, the J call TRBJ2-5; 7 bases align to TRBD1. The germline gives CDR1 SSHAT, CDR2 FNYEAQ (reference sequence). V was clipped by 5 bases and J by 1 base; unmatched bases: 10. The CDR3 spans 16 residues. CDR3 protein: CASSGPTGSSQETQYF. CDR3 DNA sequence: TGTGCCAGCAGCGGACCGACAGGGTCAAGCCAAGAGACCCAGTACTTC.

The rearrangement joins TRBV4-3 to TRBJ2-1; D is ambiguous. Trimming shortened V by 0 bases and J by 7 bases, and 4 bases separated the two germline ends. Looked up from germline, CDR1 is LGHNA and CDR2 is YSLEER. CDR3 length: 12 residues. Written as DNA, the CDR3 is TGCGCCAGCAGCCAAGAGACAAATGAGCAGTTCTTC. The encoded protein is CASSQETNEQFF.

The chain employs TRBV19 and TRBJ2-6; 9 bases fit TRBD1. CDR1 LNHDA and CDR2 SQIVND come from the germline V gene (reference sequence). The CDR3 totals 18 residues. V lost 5 bases, J lost 0 bases, and 8 bases stayed unmatched. The CDR3 region is CASSDRGQGFSGANVLTF. Here the CDR3 DNA reads TGTGCCAGTAGTGATAGGGGACAGGGTTTCTCTGGGGCCAACGTCCTGACTTTC.

This chain joins TRBV19 and TRBJ2-2, with D possibly matching TRBD1 (6 bases). Trimming cost V 7 bases and J 6 bases, with 12 bases left between them. The CDR3 is 13 residues long. CDR1 is LNHDA, CDR2 SQIVND, per germline (reference sequence). Here the CDR3 reads CASTSPGAGELFF. The CDR3, as DNA: TGTGCCAGTACCTCACCAGGGGCCGGGGAGCTGTTTTTT.

The chain has TRBV7-9 and TRBJ2-1; 10 positions match TRBD2. CDR1 and CDR2 from the germline V gene are SEHNR and FQNEAQ (reference sequence). The CDR3 covers 17 residues. V lost 2 bases to trimming and J lost 2 bases; unmatched junction nucleotides: 6. The CDR3 bases are TGTGCCAGCAGCTTAAGTAGCGGGGGGACTACCTACAATGAGCAGTTCTTC. Translation gives CASSLSSGGTTYNEQFF. The full variable domain, with the rest looked up from reference TRBV7-9 and TRBJ2-1, is DTGVSQNPRHKITKRGQNVTFRCDPISEHNRLYWYRQTLGQGPEFLTYFQNEAQLEKSRLLSDRFSAERPKGSFSTLEIQRTEQGDSAMYLCASSLSSGGTTYNEQFFGPGTRLTVL.

The chain recombines TRBV5-1 with TRBJ2-1, with 7 bases matching TRBD1. The CDR3 totals 14 residues. After removal of 3 bases from V and 7 bases from J, the junction contained 7 bases not matched to a gene. The germline CDR1 and CDR2 sequences are SGHRS and YFSETQ. The chain's CDR3 is CASSYRGVDNEQFF. As DNA, the CDR3 is TGCGCCAGCAGCTACAGGGGAGTCGATAATGAGCAGTTCTTC.

V gene TRBV19 combines with J gene TRBJ1-1; TRBD1 is a possible D gene (5 bases). Germline V gives CDR1 LNHDA, CDR2 SQIVND (reference sequence). The CDR3 loop spans 14 amino acids. Between the trimmed V and J ends, which lost 6 bases and 2 bases, there was a span of 13 bases. CDR3 in DNA: TGTGCCAGTAGCCCTTCTCAGGGAAACACTGAAGCTTTCTTT. Residues: CASSPSQGNTEAFF.

This chain connects TRBV10-3 to TRBJ2-7; 12 nucleotides line up with TRBD1. CDR1 and CDR2 from the germline V gene are ENHRY and SYGVKD. The CDR3 consists of 14 residues. The V segment lost 4 bases and the J segment 7 bases; nucleotides outside the gene matches: 5. CDR3 nucleotides: TGTGCCATCAGTGTGGGACAGGGGGCTGGGGAGCAGTACTTC. Translation: CAISVGQGAGEQYF.

This sequence joins TRBV7-9 and TRBJ2-3; TRBD1 aligns across 8 bases. This CDR3 region has 15 residues. The V gene end was trimmed by 1 base and the J gene end by 6 bases; junction bases not matched to a gene: 6. Germline lookup yields CDR1 SEHNR and CDR2 FQNEAQ (reference sequence). The CDR3 DNA reads as TGTGCCAGCAGCTTAGAAGGACAGGGAGATGATACGCAGTATTTT. As protein: CASSLEGQGDDTQYF.

V gene TRBV5-4 combines with J gene TRBJ1-1, with D possibly TRBD1 on 6 matching bases. The V end was cut by 0 bases, the J end by 1 base, with 13 bases between. There are 16 residues in the CDR3. Germline V gene data show CDR1 as SGHNT and CDR2 as YYREEE (reference sequence). DNA of the CDR3: TGTGCCAGCAGCTTGGGGGGGCGCCCCGGGAACACTGAAGCTTTCTTT. Its protein product is CASSLGGRPGNTEAFF. Looking up the rest from reference TRBV5-4 and TRBJ1-1 gives the full variable domain: ETGVTQSPTHLIKTRGQQVTLRCSSQSGHNTVSWYQQALGQGPQFIFQYYREEENGRGNFPPRFSGLQFPNYSSELNVNALELDDSALYLCASSLGGRPGNTEAFFGQGTRLTVV.

The J gene is TRBJ2-7, the V gene TRBV4-3; 8 positions match TRBD2. This CDR3 has 15 residues. Germline V gene lookup returns CDR1 LGHNA and CDR2 YSLEER. J was trimmed by 0 bases and V by 0 bases; bases with no gene match: 1. For the CDR3, the DNA is TGCGCCAGCAGCCAAGAAGCGGGAGACTCCTACGAGCAGTACTTC. Its protein product is CASSQEAGDSYEQYF.

The V gene is TRBV4-2, the J gene TRBJ1-5; D possibly corresponds to TRBD1 (6 bases). This CDR3 contains 16 residues. In germline, CDR1 is LGHNA, CDR2 YNFKEQ. V gave up 2 bases and J gave up 2 bases, with 13 bases separating them. The CDR3 DNA reads as TGTGCCAGCAGCCAACTCCAGGGGAGTGGCAATCAGCCCCAGCATTTT. This translates into CASSQLQGSGNQPQHF.

This chain connects TRBV7-7 to TRBJ2-3; 10 bases line up with TRBD2. Germline CDR1 reads SSHAT; CDR2 reads FNYEAQ (reference sequence). The V and J ends lost 6 bases and 1 base, in that order; junction bases with no gene match: 10. The CDR3 length is 17 residues. CDR3: CASSMGWGTSGTDTQYF. The CDR3, as DNA: TGTGCCAGCAGTATGGGTTGGGGGACTAGCGGCACAGATACGCAGTATTTT.

This CDR3 reads CASSDPTGVVPEQFF. For the CDR3, the DNA is TGTGCCAGCAGTGACCCGACAGGGGTAGTTCCTGAGCAGTTCTTC. The genes are TRBV6-1 and TRBJ2-1, with 8 bases lining up with TRBD1. Germline V gene lookup returns CDR1 MNHNS and CDR2 SASEGT. This CDR3 has 15 residues. Trimming cost V 3 bases and J 9 bases; bases outside gene matches: 10.

The chain joins TRBV19 to TRBJ2-5, with a weak D call TRBD2 (6 bases). In germline, CDR1 is LNHDA, CDR2 SQIVND (reference sequence). The CDR3 totals 13 residues. Trimming left V 7 bases short and J 1 base short, with 10 bases between. CDR3 nucleotide sequence: TGTGCCAGTAATGGGGGGTTCCAAGAGACCCAGTACTTC. This encodes CASNGGFQETQYF.

The DNA for the CDR3 is TGTGCCAGCAAACCGAGCTACAATGAGCAGTTCTTC. It codes for CASKPSYNEQFF. The rearrangement links TRBV25-1 to TRBJ2-1; D is unresolved. Trimming stripped 7 bases from V and 3 bases from J, with 7 bases between. This CDR3 contains 12 residues. The germline gives CDR1 MGHDK, CDR2 SYGVNS.

The chain couples TRBV2 to TRBJ2-7; the match to TRBD1 covers 7 bases. From germline, CDR1 is SNHLY and CDR2 FYNNEI. V lost 5 bases and J lost 7; bases outside the gene matches: 11. The CDR3 spans 14 residues. The CDR3: CASSPTGFPTEQYF. The CDR3 bases are TGTGCCAGCAGTCCGACAGGGTTCCCTACGGAGCAGTACTTC.

This chain links TRBV25-1 with TRBJ1-4, with TRBD1 as a possible D gene (6 bases). CDR1 and CDR2 from the germline V gene are MGHDK and SYGVNS. V was pared by 3 bases and J by 7 bases, with 12 bases between. This CDR3 contains 14 residues. The CDR3 is CASSDHRAGEKLFF. The CDR3 nucleotides are TGTGCCAGCAGTGATCACAGGGCCGGTGAAAAACTGTTTTTT.

This chain joins TRBV7-3 and TRBJ2-5; 8 nucleotides line up with TRBD1. CDR1 and CDR2 from the germline V gene are SGHTA and FQGTGA. V trimming: 5 bases; J trimming: 3 bases; junction bases outside the gene matches: 2. The CDR3 length is 13 residues. The CDR3 here is CASSRGQEETQYF. The DNA of the CDR3 is TGTGCCAGCAGCCGGGGACAGGAAGAGACCCAGTACTTC.

The chain carries TRBV28 and TRBJ1-5; a weak D match, TRBD1 (6 bases). The germline V and J ends were trimmed by 3 bases and 4 bases, with 13 bases remaining between them. Looked up from germline, CDR1 is MDHEN and CDR2 is SYDVKM. This CDR3 is built from 15 residues. In DNA, the CDR3 is TGTGCCAGCAGTTTCAGAAGACAGGAAAATCAGCCCCAGCATTTT. Translation gives CASSFRRQENQPQHF. The entire variable domain, with the rest obtained from reference TRBV28 and TRBJ1-5, is as follows: DVKVTQSSRYLVKRTGEKVFLECVQDMDHENMFWYRQDPGLGLRLIYFSYDVKMKEKGDIPEGYSVSREKKERFSLILESASTNQTSMYLCASSFRRQENQPQHFGDGTRLSIL.

The rearrangement joins TRBV18 to TRBJ2-7, with D possibly matching TRBD2 (6 bases). The ends were cut back, 3 bases at V and 1 base at J, with 7 bases in the middle. Germline V gives CDR1 KGHSH, CDR2 LQKENI. The length of the CDR3 is 13 residues. The CDR3 DNA reads TGTGCCAGCTCACCGGGGGGATCCTACGAGCAGTACTTC. The encoded protein is CASSPGGSYEQYF.

The chain uses TRBV9 and TRBJ2-6, with TRBD1 as a possible D gene (5 bases). V was clipped by 2 bases and J by 0 bases, with 6 bases between them. In germline, CDR1 is SGDLS, CDR2 YYNGEE. The CDR3 runs 15 residues. The CDR3: CASSVGPSGANVLTF. Written as DNA, the CDR3 is TGTGCCAGCAGCGTGGGGCCCTCTGGGGCCAACGTCCTGACTTTC.

Here the CDR3 reads CASSLERGSYEQYF. DNA for the CDR3: TGCGCCAGCAGCTTGGAAAGGGGATCCTACGAGCAGTACTTC. The V and J genes are TRBV5-1 and TRBJ2-7; possibly TRBD1 for D (5 bases). The germline gives CDR1 SGHRS, CDR2 YFSETQ. This CDR3 is 14 amino acids long. V dropped 0 bases and J dropped 1 base, with 8 bases sitting between them.

The chain joins TRBV19 to TRBJ1-3; 11 bases fit TRBD1. Germline CDR1 LNHDA, CDR2 SQIVND (reference sequence). This CDR3 region has 17 residues. Germline trimming cut 7 bases from V and 0 bases from J; bases unmatched to any gene: 8. This chain's CDR3 is CASIGTGGKASGNTIYF. The CDR3 nucleotides are TGTGCCAGTATCGGGACAGGGGGAAAGGCCTCTGGAAACACCATATATTTT.

The V gene is TRBV11-2, the J gene TRBJ2-1, with 11 bases that match TRBD1. Germline V CDR1 and CDR2: SGHAT, FQNNGV. The CDR3 totals 15 residues. Trimming removed 4 bases from V and 8 bases from J; junction bases left unmatched: 7. The CDR3 is CASSSPGQGDHEQFF. CDR3 sequence (DNA): TGTGCCAGCAGCTCACCGGGACAGGGGGACCATGAGCAGTTCTTC.

This chain joins TRBV27 and TRBJ2-3; 7 bases align to TRBD2. With 8 bases clipped from V and 3 bases from J, the junction kept 11 bases outside the gene matches. The CDR3 covers 15 residues. Germline V gives CDR1 MNHEY, CDR2 SMNVEV (reference sequence). In nucleotides, the CDR3 is TGTGCCAGCGACCCCCTGGGCGGGAGAACAGATACGCAGTATTTT. Translation: CASDPLGGRTDTQYF.